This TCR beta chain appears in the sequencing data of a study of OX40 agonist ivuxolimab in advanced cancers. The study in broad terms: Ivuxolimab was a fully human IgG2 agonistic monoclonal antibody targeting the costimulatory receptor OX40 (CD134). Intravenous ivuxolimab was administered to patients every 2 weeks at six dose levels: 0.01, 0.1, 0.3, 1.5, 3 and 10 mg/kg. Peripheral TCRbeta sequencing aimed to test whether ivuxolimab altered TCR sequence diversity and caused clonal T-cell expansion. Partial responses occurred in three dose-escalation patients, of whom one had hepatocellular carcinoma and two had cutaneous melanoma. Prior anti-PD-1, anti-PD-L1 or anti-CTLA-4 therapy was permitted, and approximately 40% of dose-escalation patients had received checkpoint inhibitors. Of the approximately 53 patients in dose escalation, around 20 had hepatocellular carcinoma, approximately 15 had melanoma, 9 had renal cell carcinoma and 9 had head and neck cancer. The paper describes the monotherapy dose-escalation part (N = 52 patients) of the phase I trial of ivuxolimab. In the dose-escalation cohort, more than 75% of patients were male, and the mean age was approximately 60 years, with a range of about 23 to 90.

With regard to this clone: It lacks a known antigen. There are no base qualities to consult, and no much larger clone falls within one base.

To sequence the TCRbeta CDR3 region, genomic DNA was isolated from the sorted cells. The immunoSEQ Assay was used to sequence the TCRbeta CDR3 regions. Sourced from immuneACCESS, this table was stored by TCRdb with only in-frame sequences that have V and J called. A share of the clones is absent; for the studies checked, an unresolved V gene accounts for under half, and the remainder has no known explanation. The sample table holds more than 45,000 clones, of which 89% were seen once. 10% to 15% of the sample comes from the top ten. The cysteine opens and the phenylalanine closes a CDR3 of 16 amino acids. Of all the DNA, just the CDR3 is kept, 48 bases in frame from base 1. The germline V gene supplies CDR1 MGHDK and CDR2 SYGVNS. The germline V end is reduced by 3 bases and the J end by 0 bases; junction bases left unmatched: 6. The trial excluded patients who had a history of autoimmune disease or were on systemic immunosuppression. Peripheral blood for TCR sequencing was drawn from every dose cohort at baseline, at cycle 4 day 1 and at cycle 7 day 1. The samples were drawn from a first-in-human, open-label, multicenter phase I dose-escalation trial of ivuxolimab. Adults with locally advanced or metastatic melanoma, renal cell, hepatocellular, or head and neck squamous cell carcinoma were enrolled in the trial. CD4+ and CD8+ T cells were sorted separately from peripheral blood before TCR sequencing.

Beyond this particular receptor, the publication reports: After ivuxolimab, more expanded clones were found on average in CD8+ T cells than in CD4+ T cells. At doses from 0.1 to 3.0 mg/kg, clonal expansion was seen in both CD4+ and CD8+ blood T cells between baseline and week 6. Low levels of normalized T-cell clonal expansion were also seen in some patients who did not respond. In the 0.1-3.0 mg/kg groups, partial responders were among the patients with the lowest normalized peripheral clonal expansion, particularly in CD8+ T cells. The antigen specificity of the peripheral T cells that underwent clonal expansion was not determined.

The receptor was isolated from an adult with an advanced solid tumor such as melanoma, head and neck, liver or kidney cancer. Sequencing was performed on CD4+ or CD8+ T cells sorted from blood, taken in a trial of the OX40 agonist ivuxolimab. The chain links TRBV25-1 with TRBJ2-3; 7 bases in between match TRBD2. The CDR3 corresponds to CASSDRSGISTDTQYF. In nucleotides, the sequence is TGTGCCAGCAGTGATCGCAGCGGGATTAGCACAGATACGCAGTATTTT.